Each of the 12 T cell receptor beta chains below was sequenced from the same sample in a study of blood T cell repertoires in COVID-19. Measured with immunoSEQ multiplex PCR; TCRdb has only the in-frame clones, and not every one. Of a few hundred thousand clones listed, 70% to 90% are singletons. The specimen was PBMCs or T cells enriched from blood (not recorded which). The source of these receptors is a man between 25 and 39 years old who had recovered from COVID-19.

The chain combines TRBV7-9 with TRBJ1-4, with 7 bases identical to TRBD1. Germline V gene data show CDR1 as SEHNR and CDR2 as FQNEAQ (reference sequence). V dropped 0 bases and J dropped 7; count of bases not matched to a gene: 2. There are 14 residues in the CDR3. The chain's CDR3 is CASSLAGGGEKLFF. DNA for the CDR3: TGTGCCAGCAGCTTAGCAGGGGGCGGTGAAAAACTGTTTTTT.

The chain has TRBV11-2 and TRBJ2-5; no clear D. Trimming pared 5 bases from V and 5 bases from J, leaving 24 bases between. CDR3 size: 17 residues. Per the germline V gene, CDR1 is SGHAT and CDR2 is FQNNGV. The DNA for the CDR3 is TGTGCCAGCAGCCCGATCGGTGTAAGCGAGGCGAGGGAGACCCAGTACTTC. Translation gives CASSPIGVSEARETQYF.

The V call is TRBV7-8, the J call TRBJ2-1; 11 bases map to TRBD2. CDR1 SGHVS and CDR2 FQNEAQ come from the germline V gene. V was clipped by 5 bases and J by 4 bases; unmatched bases: 4. This CDR3 is 15 amino acids long. The chain's CDR3 is CASSLGLAGYNEQFF. CDR3 DNA sequence: TGTGCCAGCAGCCTAGGACTAGCGGGTTACAATGAGCAGTTCTTC.

V usage is TRBV11-2 and J usage is TRBJ1-3; TRBD1 might be the D (5 bases). Trimming pared 4 bases from V and 13 bases from J, leaving 11 bases between. This CDR3 region has 11 residues. Germline V gene lookup returns CDR1 SGHAT and CDR2 FQNNGV. The CDR3 sequence is CASSSVQGIYF. Here the CDR3 DNA reads TGTGCCAGCAGCTCAGTTCAGGGAATATATTTT.

V and J are TRBV28 and TRBJ2-7, with a weak D call TRBD1 (6 bases). V shed 4 bases and J shed 4 bases, with 17 bases lying between them. Germline assignment: CDR1 MDHEN and CDR2 SYDVKM. The CDR3 runs 15 residues. CDR3 in DNA: TGTGCCAGCAGTTACGAAGGACCAGGGGTGTACGAGCAGTACTTC. It codes for CASSYEGPGVYEQYF.

The V call is TRBV10-1, the J call TRBJ2-1, with a weak D call TRBD2 (5 bases). The V gene's germline CDR1 is WNHNN and CDR2 SYGVQD (reference sequence). This CDR3 has 13 amino acids. V was clipped by 6 bases and J by 8 bases, with 14 bases between them. This CDR3 reads CASSATAGYEQFF. DNA for the CDR3: TGCGCCAGCAGCGCGACGGCGGGCTATGAGCAGTTCTTC.

Only a few counts were recorded for this clone. The CDR3 region is CASRQRDATQPTYEQYF. The DNA for the CDR3 is TGTGCAAGTCGCCAGCGGGACGCAACCCAGCCTACCTACGAGCAGTACTTC. J is TRBJ2-7 and V is TRBV12-2; TRBD2, the table's D call, lacks a check against the DNA. TRBV12-2 is tagged as a pseudogene. This CDR3 spans 17 amino acids.

The chain recombines TRBV20-1 with TRBJ2-5, with TRBD2 matching over 9 bases. Germline V gene data show CDR1 as DFQATT and CDR2 as SNEGSKA (reference sequence). Trimming at V came to 3 bases and at J to 3 bases, leaving 5 bases not matched to a gene. The CDR3 sequence is 14 residues long. The CDR3 coding sequence is TGCAGTGCTAGTTTCGCTAGCGGGAAAGAGACCCAGTACTTC. Translated, it gives CSASFASGKETQYF.

The V call is TRBV24-1, the J call TRBJ2-1, with 8 bases identical to TRBD2. V lost 3 bases, J lost 9 bases, and 9 bases stayed unmatched. Germline CDR1 is KGHDR and CDR2 is SFDVKD. The CDR3 extends over 15 amino acids. Here the CDR3 reads CATSDPGLGSGEQFF. The CDR3 DNA reads as TGTGCCACCAGTGATCCGGGACTAGGGTCGGGTGAGCAGTTCTTC.

The rearrangement uses TRBV12-3 or TRBV12-4 and TRBJ2-7; D gene ambiguous. CDR3 length equals 13 residues. V was trimmed by 0 bases and J by 4 bases, leaving 7 bases between them. In DNA, the CDR3 is TGTGCCAGCAGTTTAGCGATAGTATACGAGCAGTACTTC. It codes for CASSLAIVYEQYF.

V is TRBV12-3 or TRBV12-4 and J is TRBJ1-2; 8 bases align to TRBD1. V lost 6 bases and J lost 8; bases outside the gene matches: 8. CDR3 length: 13 residues. As DNA, the CDR3 is TGTGCCAGCAGCACGGACAGGGCGCGAGGCTACACCTTC. It yields the protein CASSTDRARGYTF.

J is TRBJ2-1 and V is TRBV18; 7 nucleotides line up with TRBD1. J was trimmed by 6 bases and V by 3 bases; bases with no gene match: 2. The CDR3 has 13 amino acids. Germline V gene sequence: CDR1 KGHSH, CDR2 LQKENI. Here the CDR3 DNA reads TGTGCCAGCTCACCCAAGGGGGCCAATGAGCAGTTCTTC. Translation: CASSPKGANEQFF.